What follows is one T cell receptor (beta chain) and its context. Its antigen remains unknown. The PCR contained 60 Vbeta and 13 Jbeta primers. The protocol was immunoSEQ multiplex PCR, while the TCRdb copy is restricted to in-frame clones and leaves out a portion. This sample has about 180,000 clones, with 75% to 85% found just once. This specimen comes from a study of cytomegalovirus exposure and HLA in healthy donors. Donors likely had unrecorded immune exposures despite being nominally healthy when sampled. The CDR3 runs to 15 residues. The V gene's germline CDR1 is LNHDA and CDR2 SQIVND (reference sequence). V trimming: 5 bases; J trimming: 7 bases; junction bases outside the gene matches: 6. Study results and limitations: The classifier was said to identify cytomegalovirus status with high specificity and sensitivity. Presence/absence analyses supposed approximately even sequencing depth among donors.

The sequenced sample consisted of PBMCs. The TCR originated in a young woman in good health and CMV-seronegative. This chain links TRBV19 with TRBJ2-1; 12 bases line up with TRBD2. The CDR3 sequence is CASSPSGGAVNEQFF. Here the CDR3 DNA reads TGTGCCAGTAGTCCTAGCGGGGGGGCAGTAAATGAGCAGTTCTTC. The variable domain in full, completed from reference TRBV19 and TRBJ2-1, reads DGGITQSPKYLFRKEGQNVTLSCEQNLNHDAMYWYRQDPGQGLRLIYYSQIVNDFQKGDIAEGYSVSREKKESFPLTVTSAQKNPTAFYLCASSPSGGAVNEQFFGPGTRLTVL.